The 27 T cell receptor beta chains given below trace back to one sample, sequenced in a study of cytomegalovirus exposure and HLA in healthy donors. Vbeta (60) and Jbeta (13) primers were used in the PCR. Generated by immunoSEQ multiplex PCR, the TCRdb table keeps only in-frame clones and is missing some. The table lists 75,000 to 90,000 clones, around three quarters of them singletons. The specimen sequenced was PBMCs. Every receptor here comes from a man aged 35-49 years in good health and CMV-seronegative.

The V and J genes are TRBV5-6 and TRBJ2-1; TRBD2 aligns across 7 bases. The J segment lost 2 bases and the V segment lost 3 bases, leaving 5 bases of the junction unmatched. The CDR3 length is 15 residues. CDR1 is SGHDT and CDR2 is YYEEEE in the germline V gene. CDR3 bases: TGTGCCAGCAGCTACCGCGGGAGTCCCTACAATGAGCAGTTCTTC. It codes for CASSYRGSPYNEQFF.

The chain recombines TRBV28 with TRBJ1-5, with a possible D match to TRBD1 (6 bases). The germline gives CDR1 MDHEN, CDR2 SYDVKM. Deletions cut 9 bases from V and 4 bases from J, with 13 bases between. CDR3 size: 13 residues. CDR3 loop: CASSGTRNQPQHF. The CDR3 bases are TGTGCCAGTTCCGGGACAAGGAATCAGCCCCAGCATTTT. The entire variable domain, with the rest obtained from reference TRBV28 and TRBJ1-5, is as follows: DVKVTQSSRYLVKRTGEKVFLECVQDMDHENMFWYRQDPGLGLRLIYFSYDVKMKEKGDIPEGYSVSREKKERFSLILESASTNQTSMYLCASSGTRNQPQHFGDGTRLSIL.

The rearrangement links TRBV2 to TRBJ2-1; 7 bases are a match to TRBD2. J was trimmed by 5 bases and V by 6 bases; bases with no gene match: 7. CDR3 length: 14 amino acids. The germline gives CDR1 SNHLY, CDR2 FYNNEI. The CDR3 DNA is TGTGCCAGCAGGAGCGGGAATGTGGACAATGAGCAGTTCTTC. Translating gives CASRSGNVDNEQFF.

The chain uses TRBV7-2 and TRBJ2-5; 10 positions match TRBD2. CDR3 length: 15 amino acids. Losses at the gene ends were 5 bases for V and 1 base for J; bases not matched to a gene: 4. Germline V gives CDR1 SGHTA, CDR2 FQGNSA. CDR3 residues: CASSIRTSGQETQYF. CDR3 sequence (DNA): TGTGCCAGCAGCATACGGACTAGCGGCCAAGAGACCCAGTACTTC.

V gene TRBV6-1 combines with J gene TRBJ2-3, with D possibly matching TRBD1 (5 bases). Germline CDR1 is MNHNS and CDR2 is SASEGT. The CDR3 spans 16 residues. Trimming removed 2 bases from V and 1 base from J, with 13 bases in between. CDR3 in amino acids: CASSESAGWGTDTQYF. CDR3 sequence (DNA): TGTGCCAGCAGTGAATCGGCAGGGTGGGGCACAGATACGCAGTATTTT.

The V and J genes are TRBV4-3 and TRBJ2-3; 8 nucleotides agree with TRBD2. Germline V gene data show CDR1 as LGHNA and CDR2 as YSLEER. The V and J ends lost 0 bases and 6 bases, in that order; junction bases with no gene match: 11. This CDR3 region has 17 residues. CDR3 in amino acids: CASSQDSGGPDLDTQYF. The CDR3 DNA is TGCGCCAGCAGCCAAGACTCGGGAGGGCCGGATCTGGATACGCAGTATTTT.

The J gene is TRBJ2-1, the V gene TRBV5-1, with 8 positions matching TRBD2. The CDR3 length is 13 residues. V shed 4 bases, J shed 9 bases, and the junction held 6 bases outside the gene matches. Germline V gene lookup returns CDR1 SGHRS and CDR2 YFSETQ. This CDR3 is CASSHSGTSEQFF. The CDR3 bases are TGCGCCAGCAGCCATAGCGGGACTTCTGAGCAGTTCTTC.

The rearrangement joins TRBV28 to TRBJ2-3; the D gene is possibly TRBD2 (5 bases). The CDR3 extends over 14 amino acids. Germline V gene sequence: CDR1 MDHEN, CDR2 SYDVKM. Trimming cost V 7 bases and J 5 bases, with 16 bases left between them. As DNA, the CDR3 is TGTGCCAGCAAGGCTAGCCAACGGCAAGATACGCAGTATTTT. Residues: CASKASQRQDTQYF. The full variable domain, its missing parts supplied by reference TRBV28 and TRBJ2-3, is DVKVTQSSRYLVKRTGEKVFLECVQDMDHENMFWYRQDPGLGLRLIYFSYDVKMKEKGDIPEGYSVSREKKERFSLILESASTNQTSMYLCASKASQRQDTQYFGPGTRLTVL.

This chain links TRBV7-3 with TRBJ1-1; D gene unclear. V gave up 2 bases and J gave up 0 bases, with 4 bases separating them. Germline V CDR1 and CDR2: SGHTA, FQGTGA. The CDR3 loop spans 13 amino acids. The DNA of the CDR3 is TGTGCCAGCAGCTTAGGCATGAACACTGAAGCTTTCTTT. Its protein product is CASSLGMNTEAFF.

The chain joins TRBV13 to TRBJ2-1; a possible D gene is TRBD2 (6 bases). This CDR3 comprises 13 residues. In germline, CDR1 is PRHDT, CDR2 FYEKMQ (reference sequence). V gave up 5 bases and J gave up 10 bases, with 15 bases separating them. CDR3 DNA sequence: TGTGCCAGCAGCCGCGGACCGGCGGGAGAGCAGTTCTTC. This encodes CASSRGPAGEQFF.

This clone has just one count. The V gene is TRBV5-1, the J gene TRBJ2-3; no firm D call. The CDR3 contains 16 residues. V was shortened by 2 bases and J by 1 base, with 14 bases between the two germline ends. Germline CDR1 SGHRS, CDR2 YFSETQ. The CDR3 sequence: CASSFDLPYGTDTQYF. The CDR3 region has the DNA TGCGCCAGCAGCTTCGACTTGCCCTACGGCACAGATACGCAGTATTTT.

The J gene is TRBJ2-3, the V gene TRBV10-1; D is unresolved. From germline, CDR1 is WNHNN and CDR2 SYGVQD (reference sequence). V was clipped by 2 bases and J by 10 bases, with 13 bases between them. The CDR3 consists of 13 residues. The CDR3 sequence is CASSENLRRPQYF. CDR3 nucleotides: TGCGCCAGCAGTGAGAATTTGAGGCGTCCGCAGTATTTT.

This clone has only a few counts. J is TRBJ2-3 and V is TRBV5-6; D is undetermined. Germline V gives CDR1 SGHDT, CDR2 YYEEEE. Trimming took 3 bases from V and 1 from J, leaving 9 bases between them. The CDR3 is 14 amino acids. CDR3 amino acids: CASSWSEGTDTQYF. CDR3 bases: TGTGCCAGCAGCTGGAGTGAGGGCACAGATACGCAGTATTTT.

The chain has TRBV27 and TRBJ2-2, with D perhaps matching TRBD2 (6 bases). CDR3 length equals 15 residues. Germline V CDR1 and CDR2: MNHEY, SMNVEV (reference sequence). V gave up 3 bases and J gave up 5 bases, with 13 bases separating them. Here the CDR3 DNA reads TGTGCCAGCAGTTTTATGTCAGGGAGGACCGGGGAGCTGTTTTTT. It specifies CASSFMSGRTGELFF.

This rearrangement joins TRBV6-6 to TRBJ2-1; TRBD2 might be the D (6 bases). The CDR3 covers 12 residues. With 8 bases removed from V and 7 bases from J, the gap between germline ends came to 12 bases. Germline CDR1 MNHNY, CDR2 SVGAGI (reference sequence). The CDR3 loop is CASRPGENEQFF. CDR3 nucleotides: TGTGCCAGCCGACCGGGAGAGAATGAGCAGTTCTTC.

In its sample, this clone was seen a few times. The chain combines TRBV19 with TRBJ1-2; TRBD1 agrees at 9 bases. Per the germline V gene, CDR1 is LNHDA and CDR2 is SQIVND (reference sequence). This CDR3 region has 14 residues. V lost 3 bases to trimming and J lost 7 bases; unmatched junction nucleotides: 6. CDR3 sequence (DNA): TGTGCCAGTAGTATGCGGGGACAGGGACTTGGCTACACCTTC. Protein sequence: CASSMRGQGLGYTF. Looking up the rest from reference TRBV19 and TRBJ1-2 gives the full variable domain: DGGITQSPKYLFRKEGQNVTLSCEQNLNHDAMYWYRQDPGQGLRLIYYSQIVNDFQKGDIAEGYSVSREKKESFPLTVTSAQKNPTAFYLCASSMRGQGLGYTFGSGTRLTVV.

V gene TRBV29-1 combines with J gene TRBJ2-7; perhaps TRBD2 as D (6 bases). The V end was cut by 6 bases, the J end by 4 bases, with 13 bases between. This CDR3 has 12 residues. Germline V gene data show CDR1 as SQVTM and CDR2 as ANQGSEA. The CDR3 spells CSVYAGRYEQYF. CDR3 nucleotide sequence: TGCAGCGTCTACGCCGGGAGATACGAGCAGTACTTC.

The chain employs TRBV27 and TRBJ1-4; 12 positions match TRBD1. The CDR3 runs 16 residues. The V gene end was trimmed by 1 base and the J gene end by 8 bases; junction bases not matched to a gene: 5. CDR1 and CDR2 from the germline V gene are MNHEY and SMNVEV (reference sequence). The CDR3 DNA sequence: TGTGCCAGCAGTTTATTCCTCGGGACAGGGGGCGAAAAACTGTTTTTT. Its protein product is CASSLFLGTGGEKLFF.

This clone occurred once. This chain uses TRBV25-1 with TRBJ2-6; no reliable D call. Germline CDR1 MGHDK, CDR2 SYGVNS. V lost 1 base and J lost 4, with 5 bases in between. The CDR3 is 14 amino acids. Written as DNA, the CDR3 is TGTGCCAGCAGTGAATTATCCGGGGCCAACGTCCTGACTTTC. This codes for CASSELSGANVLTF.

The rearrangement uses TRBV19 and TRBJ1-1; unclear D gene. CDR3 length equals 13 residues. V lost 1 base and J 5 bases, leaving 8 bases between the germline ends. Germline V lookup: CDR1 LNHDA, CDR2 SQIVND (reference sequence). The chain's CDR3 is CASSIVGRTEAFF. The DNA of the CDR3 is TGTGCCAGTAGTATAGTAGGGAGGACTGAAGCTTTCTTT. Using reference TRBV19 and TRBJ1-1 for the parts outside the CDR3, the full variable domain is DGGITQSPKYLFRKEGQNVTLSCEQNLNHDAMYWYRQDPGQGLRLIYYSQIVNDFQKGDIAEGYSVSREKKESFPLTVTSAQKNPTAFYLCASSIVGRTEAFFGQGTRLTVV.

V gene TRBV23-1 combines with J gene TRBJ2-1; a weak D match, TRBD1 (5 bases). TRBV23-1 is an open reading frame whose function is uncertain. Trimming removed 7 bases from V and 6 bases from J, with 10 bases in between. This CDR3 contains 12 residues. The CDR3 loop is CASTWGCNEQFF. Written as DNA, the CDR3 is TGCGCCAGCACCTGGGGCTGCAATGAGCAGTTCTTC.

CDR3: CASKEALGHYEQYF. For the CDR3, the DNA is TGTGCCAGCAAAGAGGCCCTGGGGCACTACGAGCAGTACTTC. The rearrangement joins TRBV2 to TRBJ2-5; perhaps TRBD1 as D (5 bases). Near its end, the DNA agrees better with TRBJ2-7, so the J call may be wrong. The germline V gene has CDR1 SNHLY and CDR2 FYNNEI. The CDR3 loop spans 14 amino acids.

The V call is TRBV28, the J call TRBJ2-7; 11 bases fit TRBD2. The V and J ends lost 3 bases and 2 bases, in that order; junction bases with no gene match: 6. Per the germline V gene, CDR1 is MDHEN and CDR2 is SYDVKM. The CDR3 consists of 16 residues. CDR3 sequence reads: CASSLATSGITYEQYF. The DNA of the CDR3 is TGTGCCAGCAGTTTGGCGACTAGCGGGATCACCTACGAGCAGTACTTC.

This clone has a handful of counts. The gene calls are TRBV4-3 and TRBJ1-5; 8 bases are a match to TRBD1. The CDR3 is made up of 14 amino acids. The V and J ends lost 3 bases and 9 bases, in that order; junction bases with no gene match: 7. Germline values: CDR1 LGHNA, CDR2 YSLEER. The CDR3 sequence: CASSQDRAVRPQHF. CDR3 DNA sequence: TGCGCCAGCAGCCAGGACAGGGCGGTGCGGCCCCAGCATTTT.

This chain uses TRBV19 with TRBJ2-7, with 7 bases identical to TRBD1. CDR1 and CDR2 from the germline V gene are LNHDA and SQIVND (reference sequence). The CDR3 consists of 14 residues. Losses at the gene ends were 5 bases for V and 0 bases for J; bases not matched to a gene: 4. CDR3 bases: TGTGCCAGTAGTCCGGGACAGAGCTCCTACGAGCAGTACTTC. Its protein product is CASSPGQSSYEQYF.

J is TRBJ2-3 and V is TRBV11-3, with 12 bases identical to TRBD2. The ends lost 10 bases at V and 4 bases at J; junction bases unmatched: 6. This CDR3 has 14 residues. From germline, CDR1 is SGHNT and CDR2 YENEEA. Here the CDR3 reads CATSASGRADTQYF. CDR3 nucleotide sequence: TGTGCCACTTCGGCTAGCGGGAGGGCAGATACGCAGTATTTT.

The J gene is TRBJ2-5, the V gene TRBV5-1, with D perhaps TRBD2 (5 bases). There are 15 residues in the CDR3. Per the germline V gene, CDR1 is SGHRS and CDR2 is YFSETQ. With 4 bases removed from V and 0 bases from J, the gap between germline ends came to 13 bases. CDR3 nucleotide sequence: TGCGCCAGCAGCCCGGAGCGGATAAACCAAGAGACCCAGTACTTC. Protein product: CASSPERINQETQYF.